This T cell receptor (beta chain) is drawn from a study of tumor-infiltrating lymphocytes in primary liver carcinoma. The overall study: Among the tumors, stages were T1-T3 N0M0 and sizes roughly 4 to 10 cm. Sample yields of productive TCRbeta reads, ranging from roughly 3.5 to 8 million, were similar across tissue types.

Synthesis of TCR beta cDNA was carried out from 500 ng total RNA with a constant-region primer. Modified slightly, ARM-PCR produced TCR beta libraries over three nested multiplex PCR rounds. TCRdb re-derived calls from the multiplex PCR reads in MiXCR, one entry per CDR3 protein. The table has around 100,000 distinct CDR3 sequences, over 55% seen once. As regards this clonotype: Its cognate antigen is unknown.

Between 20 and 30 mg of unsorted bulk tissue served as the source from which RNA and DNA were co-extracted. Findings of the study overall: Among the pair types, tumor region pairs showed more overlap than tumor-adjacent and tumor-blood pairs.

This TCR derives from an older woman with primary liver carcinoma and hepatitis B virus infection. The sequencing sample was made of liver tumor tissue from sampling region 5. Described subset: tumor region T5, tumor centre.

The CDR3 loop is CASTFGLMNQEALYF. The CDR3 bases are TGTGCCAGCACCTTTGGACTCATGAACCAAGAGGCCCTGTACTTC. This sequence joins TRBV5-5 and TRBJ2-5; D might be TRBD2 (5 bases). Germline CDR1 reads SGHKS; CDR2 reads YYEKEE (reference sequence). Trimming shortened V by 6 bases and J by 13 bases, and 28 bases separated the two germline ends. CDR3 length: 15 residues.